Listed below are T cell receptor beta chains from one sample, sequenced in a study of patients and donors after allogeneic stem cell transplantation. In TCRdb, the RT-PCR reads were re-called with MiXCR into one record per CDR3 protein. This sample yields 390,000 or so distinct CDR3 sequences, of which roughly 16% are seen a single time; less than 8.5% belongs to the top ten. Input material: blood, either unsorted or a sorted T cell fraction (not recorded which). These receptors were obtained from a human donor who was either an allogeneic HSCT recipient or a stem cell or donor lymphocyte infusion donor (not recorded which). It is not recorded whose cells these are; they may come from a transplant donor. The conserved cysteine and the conserved F or W are not part of the CDR3 here. The size field is filled for only some rows; it gives once, few, many or a size class.

V gene	clone size	CDR3 length	J gene	CDR3 protein
TRBV28	few	12	TRBJ1-2	ASNHPGPIYGYT
TRBV5-1	.	13	TRBJ2-7	ASSLVAGGEYEQY
TRBV5-1	many	12	TRBJ2-7	ASSLVGISYEQY
TRBV7-2	few	13	TRBJ2-5	ASSLRRGGRETQY
TRBV10-3	few	12	TRBJ1-2	AISEEGRLIGYT
TRBV11-1	few	16	TRBJ1-3	ASSLKLPSRVSGNTIY
TRBV5-1	few	13	TRBJ2-7	ASSLFSGRGYEQY
TRBV4-1	.	12	TRBJ2-5	ASSSKGDWETQY
TRBV10-3	few	12	TRBJ1-1	AIRPMAVNTEAF
TRBV20-1	.	11	TRBJ2-7	SASDRSSYEQY
TRBV30	.	11	TRBJ1-1	AWSPRGKTEAF
TRBV10-3	few	14	TRBJ2-2	AISGTSGSNTGELF
TRBV28	few	14	TRBJ2-6	ASSFRNWAGANVLT
TRBV6-5	few	14	TRBJ2-7	ASSYSGTSGLYEQY
TRBV18	many	13	TRBJ2-1	ASSPFASDYNEQF
TRBV7-8	few	13	TRBJ2-2	ASKPQRMGTGELF
TRBV4-1	.	12	TRBJ1-5	ASSQETLGQPQH
TRBV7-3	few	12	TRBJ2-5	ASSSGKGAETQY